Listed below are T cell receptor beta chains from one sample, sequenced in a study of PD-1 blockade in classical Hodgkin lymphoma. Sequencing used immunoSEQ multiplex PCR; TCRdb keeps in-frame clones, though not all of them. The repertoire has some 58,000 clones, approximately 94% of them found once; the top ten carry 8%. The sample in question was peripheral blood mononuclear cells (PBMCs), obtained before the fourth cycle of nivolumab. The receptors originated from a human donor with classical Hodgkin lymphoma. Each CDR3 is given with its conserved first and last residue. D genes are given only for firm matches. Size is stated for part of the rows, as once, few or many counts, or as a class when the clone is expanded.

v_call,j_call,d_call,clone_size,cdr3_nt,cdr3_aa
TRBV4-1,TRBJ2-7,TRBD2,few,TGCGCCAGCAGCCTTACTAGCGGGAGGTACGAGCAGTACTTC,CASSLTSGRYEQYF
TRBV6-5,TRBJ2-7,NA,NA,TGTGCCAGCAGTTACGGTCTCGGTGGAGCCTACGAGCAGTACTTC,CASSYGLGGAYEQYF
TRBV4-1,TRBJ2-2,TRBD2,NA,TGCGCCAGCAGCCCGAAGGTACTAGCGGGAGTTTCCGGGGAGCTGTTTTTT,CASSPKVLAGVSGELFF
TRBV25-1,TRBJ1-5,TRBD1,NA,TGTGCCAGCAGCGCGGGACAGGGCCTTAATCAGCCCCAGCATTTT,CASSAGQGLNQPQHF
TRBV6-6,TRBJ2-2,NA,once,TGTGCCAGCAATGGGGGGACTCACACCGGGGAGCTGTTTTTT,CASNGGTHTGELFF
TRBV5-6,TRBJ2-1,NA,NA,TGTGCCAGCAGCTCTTTAACGGTGTCCTACAATGAGCAGTTCTTC,CASSSLTVSYNEQFF
TRBV7-2,TRBJ2-1,TRBD2,NA,TGTGCCAGCAGCTTAACTAGCGGGGGGAACAATGAGCAGTTCTTC,CASSLTSGGNNEQFF
TRBV7-8,TRBJ2-6,NA,NA,TGTGCCAGCAGCCCCCCACTATCTGGGGCCAACGTCCTGACTTTC,CASSPPLSGANVLTF
TRBV6-6,TRBJ2-1,NA,NA,TGTGCCAGCAGTTACTCTCGGAGATACAATGAGCAGTTCTTC,CASSYSRRYNEQFF
TRBV19,TRBJ1-2,TRBD1,once,TGTGCCAGTAGTTCCGGGACAGTTTATGGCTACACCTTC,CASSSGTVYGYTF
TRBV7-2,TRBJ2-4,TRBD2,NA,TGTGCCAGCAGCCCTAGCAGCCGGGGGGGGAGAAACATTCAGTACTTC,CASSPSSRGGRNIQYF
TRBV29-1,TRBJ2-5,NA,NA,TGCAGCGTTGGGTTCGGGGGACAAGAGACCCAGTACTTC,CSVGFGGQETQYF
TRBV7-2,TRBJ2-5,TRBD1,NA,TGTGCCAGCCAAAGAGACAGGGGGCGTTTGGAGACCCAGTACTTC,CASQRDRGRLETQYF
TRBV6-6,TRBJ2-1,NA,once,TGTGCCAGCAGTTCGGAGAGACAGTGGTTTAATGAGCAGTTCTTC,CASSSERQWFNEQFF
TRBV7-8,TRBJ2-6,TRBD1,NA,TGTGCCAGCAGCCAAACAGGGGCTGGGGCCAACGTCCTGACTTTC,CASSQTGAGANVLTF
TRBV7-9,TRBJ2-2,NA,few,TGTGCCAGCAGCTTACTGAACACCGGGGAGCTGTTTTTT,CASSLLNTGELFF
TRBV5-4,TRBJ2-7,NA,NA,TGTGCCAGCAGCCACCAGAGGAGCTCCTACGAGCAGTACTTC,CASSHQRSSYEQYF
TRBV9,TRBJ1-1,NA,NA,TGTGCCAGCAGCCCCCACGGTGGGGTGAACACTGAAGCTTTCTTT,CASSPHGGVNTEAFF
TRBV7-9,TRBJ2-5,TRBD2,NA,TGTGCCAGCAGCCGAGGACTAGCGGGGGGGAAAGAGACCCAGTACTTC,CASSRGLAGGKETQYF
TRBV18,TRBJ1-4,NA,NA,TGTGCCAGCTCACCACGGGGGGCTAATGAAAAACTGTTTTTT,CASSPRGANEKLFF
TRBV28,TRBJ1-2,TRBD1,NA,TGTGCCAGCAGGCTACAGGGGTATGGCTACACCTTC,CASRLQGYGYTF
TRBV11-2,TRBJ2-7,NA,NA,TGTGCCAGCAGCTCTGACAGGCACGAGCAGTACTTC,CASSSDRHEQYF
TRBV19,TRBJ2-7,NA,NA,TGTGCCAGTAGTAAGTGGGCTGACTCCTACGAGCAGTACTTC,CASSKWADSYEQYF
TRBV4-2,TRBJ2-1,TRBD2,once,TGTGCCAGCAGCCCGGAAGGGACTAGTATCGTTAGCAATGAGCAGTTCTTC,CASSPEGTSIVSNEQFF
TRBV10-1,TRBJ2-3,NA,NA,TGCGCCAGCAGCGAGCAGGTTTTTACGCAGTATTTT,CASSEQVFTQYF
TRBV5-5,TRBJ2-7,TRBD2,NA,TGTGCCAGCAGCTTTGCACTAGCGGGATCTTACGAGCAGTACTTC,CASSFALAGSYEQYF
TRBV2,TRBJ2-7,NA,few,TGTGCCAGCAGTGCATTACAGGGCAGGGACGAGCAGTACTTC,CASSALQGRDEQYF
TRBV5-4,TRBJ2-1,NA,NA,TGTGCCAGCAGCTTGGGCTTCGGGCTGGCCAATGAGCAGTTCTTC,CASSLGFGLANEQFF
TRBV28,TRBJ2-7,TRBD1,NA,TGTGCCAGCAGTCGATCCGGGACAGGGACCTACGAGCAGTACTTC,CASSRSGTGTYEQYF
TRBV5-6,TRBJ2-7,NA,NA,TGTGCCAGCAGCTGGAGGGAACGCGAGCAGTACTTC,CASSWREREQYF
TRBV5-5,TRBJ2-5,NA,NA,TGTGCCAGCAGCTTGGGCGTCTACCCAGAGACCCAGTACTTC,CASSLGVYPETQYF
TRBV27,TRBJ2-5,NA,NA,TGTGCCAGCAGTTTAGGGCTGCATCAGGAGACCCAGTACTTC,CASSLGLHQETQYF
TRBV6-5,TRBJ2-7,NA,NA,TGTGCCAGCTCGCGTAAAGGGACATCCTACGAGCAGTACTTC,CASSRKGTSYEQYF
TRBV11-1,TRBJ2-5,TRBD2,NA,TGTGCCAGCAGCTTAGAGGGACTAGCGGGAGAGACCCAGTACTTC,CASSLEGLAGETQYF
TRBV27,TRBJ2-7,TRBD2,NA,TGTGCCAGCAGTTCCGGGACTAGAAGCCACGAGCAGTACTTC,CASSSGTRSHEQYF
TRBV10-3,TRBJ2-5,TRBD1,NA,TGTGCCATCAGCCCAGGGGGCGCGGGAATTGAGACCCAGTACTTC,CAISPGGAGIETQYF
TRBV6-1,TRBJ2-7,NA,NA,TGTGCCAGCCGGTTAGGATTAGCCGAGCAGTACTTC,CASRLGLAEQYF
TRBV6-1,TRBJ2-1,NA,once,TGTGCCAGCAGTGAAAGCTTGGCTGAGCAGTTCTTC,CASSESLAEQFF
TRBV25-1,TRBJ1-6,NA,NA,TGTGCCACGGACGGGGTTAATTCACCCCTCCACTTT,CATDGVNSPLHF
TRBV5-8,TRBJ1-4,NA,NA,TGTGCCAGCAGCTTGGAGGACGGAGGGCGGTTGGGGGGACTGTTTTTT,CASSLEDGGRLGGLFF
TRBV6-5,TRBJ1-1,NA,NA,TGTGCCAGCAGTCAACAAGTGGGCCGGAGGACTGAAGCTTTCTTT,CASSQQVGRRTEAFF
TRBV20-1,TRBJ1-2,NA,NA,TGCAGCGCGGGGGGGCCTTATGGCTACACCTTC,CSAGGPYGYTF
TRBV18,TRBJ2-7,TRBD1,NA,TGTGCCAGCTCACCACAGACAGGGGAAACCTACGAGCAGTACTTC,CASSPQTGETYEQYF
TRBV7-9,TRBJ2-7,NA,NA,TGTGCCAGCAGCTCTTCGGTGGGGGCCAGCTCCTACGAGCAGTACTTC,CASSSSVGASSYEQYF
TRBV19,TRBJ2-3,TRBD2,NA,TGTGCCAGTAGTCGGCTTTGGGGACTAGCGGGAGATACGCAGTATTTT,CASSRLWGLAGDTQYF
TRBV19,TRBJ2-7,TRBD1,few,TGTGCCAGTAGTCCGACAGGGAGCTCCTACGAGCAGTACTTC,CASSPTGSSYEQYF